A single sample is the source of the 27 T cell receptor beta chains below, sequenced in a study of shared clonotypes between healthy human individuals. Only in-frame clones appear in the TCRdb table, and some are missing; sequencing was by immunoSEQ multiplex PCR. This repertoire shows approximately 1.5 million clones, about 98% found once; its top ten account for approximately 0.45%. Input material: naive CD4+ T cells sorted from blood. The sample's subset: CD45RA+ positively selected. These receptors were obtained from a man in his thirties or forties in good health.

This sequence joins TRBV18 and TRBJ2-7; TRBD1 aligns across 7 bases. CDR1 is KGHSH and CDR2 is LQKENI in the germline V gene. This CDR3 is 15 amino acids long. Germline trimming cut 6 bases from V and 4 bases from J; bases unmatched to any gene: 12. CDR3 in DNA: TGTGCCAGCTCGGCCCGGACAGGCTCTGCTTACGAGCAGTACTTC. The encoded protein is CASSARTGSAYEQYF.

The chain links TRBV2 to TRBJ2-7; D possibly matches TRBD1 or TRBD2 (5 bases each). Germline lookup yields CDR1 SNHLY and CDR2 FYNNEI. This CDR3 spans 13 amino acids. V was shortened by 7 bases and J by 2 bases, with 12 bases between the two germline ends. CDR3 DNA: TGTGCCAGCACGGCAGGGAGCACCTACGAGCAGTACTTC. Its translation: CASTAGSTYEQYF.

V gene TRBV7-9 combines with J gene TRBJ2-1; perhaps TRBD1 as D (5 bases). CDR3 length equals 17 residues. V gave up 5 bases and J gave up 5 bases, with 22 bases separating them. Germline V CDR1 and CDR2: SEHNR, FQNEAQ (reference sequence). CDR3 DNA: TGTGCCAGCAGCCCCAAGGGGTGGGGTAAGGGAAACAATGAGCAGTTCTTC. Its protein product is CASSPKGWGKGNNEQFF. The entire variable domain, with the rest obtained from reference TRBV7-9 and TRBJ2-1, is as follows: DTGVSQNPRHKITKRGQNVTFRCDPISEHNRLYWYRQTLGQGPEFLTYFQNEAQLEKSRLLSDRFSAERPKGSFSTLEIQRTEQGDSAMYLCASSPKGWGKGNNEQFFGPGTRLTVL.

This chain connects TRBV6-4 to TRBJ1-2; D is perhaps TRBD1 (5 bases). Germline CDR1 and CDR2: MRHNA and SNTAGT. V lost 5 bases to trimming and J lost 4 bases, with 11 bases between them. The CDR3 runs 13 residues. In DNA form, the CDR3 reads TGTGCCAGCAGTCCGGGACGGGCCTATGGCTACACCTTC. Protein sequence: CASSPGRAYGYTF.

The chain recombines TRBV5-6 with TRBJ1-1; D not resolved. From germline, CDR1 is SGHDT and CDR2 YYEEEE. V was pared by 0 bases and J by 7 bases, with 10 bases between. This CDR3 is built from 13 residues. The CDR3 DNA sequence: TGTGCCAGCAGCTTGGCCGTATCGGGTGAAGCTTTCTTT. Translated, it gives CASSLAVSGEAFF.

This rearrangement joins TRBV5-1 to TRBJ2-5, with D maybe TRBD1 (6 bases). The CDR3 extends over 14 amino acids. The germline gives CDR1 SGHRS, CDR2 YFSETQ. Trimming pared 0 bases from V and 3 bases from J, leaving 9 bases between. The CDR3 region has the DNA TGCGCCAGCAGCTTGGTCTACAGGGAAGAGACCCAGTACTTC. It yields the protein CASSLVYREETQYF.

The V and J genes are TRBV6-4 and TRBJ1-2; 8 bases align to TRBD1. This CDR3 contains 16 residues. With 1 base clipped from V and 4 bases from J, the junction kept 8 bases outside the gene matches. The germline V gene has CDR1 MRHNA and CDR2 SNTAGT. The CDR3 coding sequence is TGTGCCAGCAGTGACTACCACAGGGGGGGCGCCTATGGCTACACCTTC. Protein: CASSDYHRGGAYGYTF.

The chain joins TRBV9 to TRBJ2-7; D is possibly TRBD1 (5 bases). This CDR3 is 13 amino acids long. Germline V gene lookup returns CDR1 SGDLS and CDR2 YYNGEE. The V gene lost 3 bases and the J gene lost 7 bases, with 14 bases spanning the gap. Written as DNA, the CDR3 is TGTGCCAGCAGCGCGGACACCTTGGGGGAGCAGTACTTC. Its protein is CASSADTLGEQYF.

The V call is TRBV27, the J call TRBJ2-1, with TRBD2 matching over 9 bases. CDR3 length: 15 amino acids. V gave up 5 bases and J gave up 7 bases; unmatched junction bases: 9. Germline V gene sequence: CDR1 MNHEY, CDR2 SMNVEV (reference sequence). The CDR3 nucleotides read TGTGCCAGCAGTCCCAGAGTAGCGGGAGTGAATGAGCAGTTCTTC. As protein: CASSPRVAGVNEQFF.

The V call is TRBV5-1, the J call TRBJ2-7; D unclear. V was clipped by 4 bases and J by 0 bases, with 11 bases between them. CDR3 length: 14 amino acids. The germline gives CDR1 SGHRS, CDR2 YFSETQ. CDR3 coding DNA: TGCGCCAGCAGCCCTAGGGCCAACTCCTACGAGCAGTACTTC. It translates to CASSPRANSYEQYF.

The CDR3 protein is CASSWIGATNEKLFF. CDR3 DNA: TGCGCCAGCAGTTGGATCGGGGCAACTAATGAAAAACTGTTTTTT. J is TRBJ1-4 and V is TRBV5-1, with D unclear. From germline, CDR1 is SGHRS and CDR2 YFSETQ. This CDR3 spans 15 amino acids. V lost 5 bases and J 0 bases, leaving 11 bases between the germline ends.

This sequence joins TRBV29-1 and TRBJ2-1; D might be TRBD1 (5 bases). The length of the CDR3 is 12 residues. V lost 6 bases to trimming and J lost 8 bases, with 14 bases between them. The germline V gene encodes CDR1 SQVTM and CDR2 ANQGSEA. The CDR3 protein is CSVGTRVDEQFF. The CDR3 DNA reads as TGCAGCGTCGGCACCAGGGTGGATGAGCAGTTCTTC.

This clone was seen only once. The rearrangement links TRBV6-1 to TRBJ2-7, with D perhaps matching TRBD1 or TRBD2 (5 bases each). Germline loops: CDR1 MNHNS, CDR2 SASEGT. V lost 7 bases to trimming and J lost 7 bases, with 17 bases between them. The CDR3 totals 13 residues. CDR3 bases: TGTGCCAGCAAGAGGGGCTCCAAGGAGGAGCAGTACTTC. It translates to CASKRGSKEEQYF.

This chain connects TRBV2 to TRBJ2-7; 7 bases agree with TRBD1. The CDR3 loop spans 14 amino acids. Looked up from germline, CDR1 is SNHLY and CDR2 is FYNNEI. Trimming at V came to 8 bases and at J to 1 base, leaving 8 bases not matched to a gene. CDR3 coding DNA: TGTGCCAGCCACAGCCAGGGGGTTTCCTACGAGCAGTACTTC. Translating gives CASHSQGVSYEQYF.

The rearrangement uses TRBV18 and TRBJ1-4; D not certain. V was pared by 3 bases and J by 0 bases, with 8 bases between. Germline V gene lookup returns CDR1 KGHSH and CDR2 LQKENI. There are 15 residues in the CDR3. The CDR3: CASSPYTTTNEKLFF. CDR3 sequence (DNA): TGTGCCAGCTCACCCTACACGACAACTAATGAAAAACTGTTTTTT.

The gene calls are TRBV6-1 and TRBJ2-7, with 10 bases matching TRBD1. The CDR3 totals 14 residues. V gave up 6 bases and J gave up 2 bases; unmatched junction bases: 4. Germline V gene data show CDR1 as MNHNS and CDR2 as SASEGT. The CDR3 spells CASRGGTGAYEQYF. Written as DNA, the CDR3 is TGTGCCAGCAGGGGGGGGACAGGGGCCTACGAGCAGTACTTC.

The count of this clone is one. The chain carries TRBV6-6 and TRBJ2-7; TRBD1 might be the D (6 bases). This CDR3 comprises 13 residues. Germline V gene lookup returns CDR1 MNHNY and CDR2 SVGAGI (reference sequence). V was cut by 0 bases and J by 4 bases, with 7 bases left in between. As DNA, the CDR3 is TGTGCCAGCAGTTACTCGGGACATTACGAGCAGTACTTC. Translating it yields CASSYSGHYEQYF.

The rearrangement uses TRBV5-1 and TRBJ2-7, with 11 bases identical to TRBD2. This CDR3 spans 17 amino acids. V dropped 3 bases and J dropped 3; count of bases not matched to a gene: 11. Germline loops: CDR1 SGHRS, CDR2 YFSETQ. CDR3 coding DNA: TGCGCCAGCAGCTCCGGACTAGCGGGCAGCAAGTACTACGAGCAGTACTTC. Protein: CASSSGLAGSKYYEQYF.

The chain has TRBV4-3 and TRBJ1-2; possibly TRBD1 for D (5 bases). The CDR3 runs to 16 residues. V dropped 0 bases and J dropped 2 bases, with 13 bases sitting between them. The germline gives CDR1 LGHNA, CDR2 YSLEER. The DNA of the CDR3 is TGCGCCAGCAGCCAAGACGAGACAGTGATGAACTATGGCTACACCTTC. This gives the protein CASSQDETVMNYGYTF.

The chain joins TRBV9 to TRBJ2-7, with TRBD2 identical over 11 bases. Germline-derived CDR1 and CDR2 are SGDLS and YYNGEE. The CDR3 length is 16 residues. V dropped 3 bases and J dropped 0; count of bases not matched to a gene: 5. CDR3 loop: CASSAPSGGYSYEQYF. The CDR3 bases are TGTGCCAGCAGCGCCCCTAGCGGGGGGTACTCCTACGAGCAGTACTTC.

This sequence joins TRBV7-8 and TRBJ2-7, with TRBD2 as a possible D gene (6 bases). Germline assignment: CDR1 SGHVS and CDR2 FQNEAQ. The CDR3 loop spans 13 amino acids. V was trimmed by 4 bases and J by 2 bases, leaving 9 bases between them. The CDR3 nucleotides read TGTGCCAGCAGCTCGGGGGAGACCTACGAGCAGTACTTC. As protein: CASSSGETYEQYF.

The J gene is TRBJ2-1, the V gene TRBV16; no clear D. Germline values: CDR1 KGHSY, CDR2 FQNENV. With 0 bases removed from V and 4 bases from J, the gap between germline ends came to 10 bases. The CDR3 is 15 amino acids. CDR3 in amino acids: CASSQSIITYNEQFF. For the CDR3, the DNA is TGTGCCAGCAGCCAATCGATCATAACTTACAATGAGCAGTTCTTC.

This sequence joins TRBV4-3 and TRBJ2-5; D is perhaps TRBD1 (5 bases). V gave up 0 bases and J gave up 1 base, with 15 bases separating them. Germline loops: CDR1 LGHNA, CDR2 YSLEER. The CDR3 consists of 17 residues. The CDR3 nucleotides read TGCGCCAGCAGCCAAGATATCCCAGGGCCAGGCCAAGAGACCCAGTACTTC. Translating gives CASSQDIPGPGQETQYF.

The rearrangement uses TRBV9 and TRBJ2-1, with TRBD2 matching 7 bases. Germline lookup yields CDR1 SGDLS and CDR2 YYNGEE. V lost 0 bases to trimming and J lost 3 bases; unmatched junction nucleotides: 6. The CDR3 is 16 amino acids. Here the CDR3 DNA reads TGTGCCAGCAGCGTAGGGGAGCGGGGCCTCTACAATGAGCAGTTCTTC. This encodes CASSVGERGLYNEQFF.

The V and J genes are TRBV11-2 and TRBJ2-5; 10 nucleotides match TRBD1. The germline V gene encodes CDR1 SGHAT and CDR2 FQNNGV. J lost 3 bases, V lost 6 bases, and 4 bases had no gene match. The CDR3 has 14 amino acids. CDR3 sequence reads: CASRRTGGKETQYF. CDR3 in DNA: TGTGCCAGCAGGCGGACAGGGGGGAAAGAGACCCAGTACTTC.

V gene TRBV7-9 combines with J gene TRBJ1-3; D is perhaps TRBD1 (6 bases). The CDR3 runs to 18 residues. V was clipped by 5 bases and J by 0 bases, with 20 bases between them. Germline V gene lookup returns CDR1 SEHNR and CDR2 FQNEAQ (reference sequence). The CDR3 loop reads CASSRGTVGTISGNTIYF. The DNA for the CDR3 is TGTGCCAGCAGCCGAGGTACAGTCGGGACAATCTCTGGAAACACCATATATTTT.

Regarding this clone: A junction end diverges from the germline sequence, so it may reflect a read error. The chain uses TRBV6-5 and TRBJ1-1; D is ambiguous. The CDR3 is 13 residues long. Germline V lookup: CDR1 MNHEY, CDR2 SVGAGI. The CDR3, as DNA: TGTGCCAGCAGTGACTCAGGGAACACTGAAGCTTTCTTT. This sequence encodes CASSDSGNTEAFF.